This record looks at one T cell receptor beta chain sequence and its context. Its antigen is undetermined. Amplification used 60 Vbeta primers and 13 Jbeta primers. Clones were sequenced by immunoSEQ multiplex PCR, and TCRdb holds only the in-frame ones, with some missing. There are about 80,000 clones in the sample; roughly 85% occur only once, and about 2.5% lies in the top ten. The source of the sample is a study of cytomegalovirus exposure and HLA in healthy donors. Study as a whole: Researchers previously reported finding 90 million to 120 million unique TCR beta sequences from approximately 200 million T cells. The study's findings and limits: In a later analysis, TCR beta V- and J-gene trimming was associated with a missense DCLRE1C variant. Available immune exposure information covered CMV serostatus only.

The CDR3 is 15 residues long. The germline V gene has CDR1 SGHNT and CDR2 YYREEE (reference sequence). With 4 bases clipped from V and 0 bases from J, the junction kept 3 bases outside the gene matches. Despite likely unrecorded immune exposures, the donors were nominally healthy at the time of sampling. The specimen was PBMCs. The rearrangement uses TRBV5-4 and TRBJ2-7, with 11 bases identical to TRBD1. This sequence was found in a man aged 30 to 45 in good health and CMV-seronegative. Here the CDR3 reads CASSTGQGASYEQYF. Written as DNA, the CDR3 is TGTGCCAGCAGCACCGGACAGGGGGCCTCCTACGAGCAGTACTTC.